Presented here are 10 T cell receptor beta chains from one specimen sequenced in a study of Graves' ophthalmopathy and Graves' hyperthyroidism. Using RNA transcripts, the TCR beta CDR3 regions were amplified. Second-round multiplex PCR came after a first-round RT-PCR that employed HTBI primers. MiXCR, run by TCRdb on the multiplex PCR reads, gives a single entry per CDR3 protein. The sample comprises 620,000 or so distinct CDR3 sequences, around a fifth of which are singletons, and approximately 6.5% rests with the top ten. Sequencing was performed on peripheral blood. Every receptor here comes from a woman younger than 30 with stable Graves' hyperthyroidism. Some clones in this sample may be carry-over from other donors' samples.

The V and J genes are TRBV2 and TRBJ1-1; tentative D call: TRBD1 (5 bases). There are 14 residues in the CDR3. Deletions cut 3 bases from V and 5 bases from J, with 13 bases between. Per germline, CDR1 SNHLY and CDR2 FYNNEI. The CDR3 DNA follows: TGTGCCAGCAGTGAGTTTCTTGGGGGTACTGAAGCTTTCTTT. This codes for CASSEFLGGTEAFF.

This clonotype showed up many times. This may be a read error, as it is one base from a much larger clone. This rearrangement joins TRBV24-1 to TRBJ1-3; 7 bases map to TRBD1. The CDR3 has 16 residues. J gave up 0 bases and V 4 bases, and 5 bases lay outside the gene matches. Germline CDR1 is KGHDR and CDR2 is SFDVKD. The CDR3 DNA reads as TGTGCCACCAGTGAACATCGGGACAGCTCTGGAAACACCATATATTTT. Translation gives CATSEHRDSSGNTIYF.

This clonotype was observed a single time. The CDR3 coding sequence is TGTGCCAGCACCCCCTGGGGAAGGGCTGAAGCTTTCTTT. This translates into CASTPWGRAEAFF. The chain is built from TRBV6-2 or TRBV6-3 and TRBJ1-1; unclear D gene. CDR1 is MNHEY and CDR2 is SVGEGT in the germline V gene. This CDR3 has 13 amino acids. V dropped 7 bases and J dropped 6 bases, with 15 bases sitting between them.

This clonotype was seen more than once but under ten times. V gene TRBV7-2 combines with J gene TRBJ1-5; D remains unclear. Per germline, CDR1 SGHTA and CDR2 FQGNSA. V lost 2 bases and J lost 3, with 11 bases in between. The CDR3 extends over 15 amino acids. The CDR3 reads CASSLFPGPNQPQHF. In DNA, the CDR3 is TGTGCCAGCAGCTTATTTCCAGGCCCCAATCAGCCCCAGCATTTT.

Concerning this clonotype itself: A much more abundant neighbour one base away suggests this may be a read error. This rearrangement joins TRBV12-3 or TRBV12-4 to TRBJ1-1, with 7 bases that match TRBD1. The CDR3 runs 13 residues. CDR3 nucleotides: TGTGCCAGCAGTTTCGGTCAGGGGGTTGAAGCTTGCTTT. Translation gives CASSFGQGVEACF.

This clonotype was detected many times. The chain has TRBV20-1 and TRBJ2-7, with 7 positions matching TRBD1. The V gene end was trimmed by 6 bases and the J gene end by 3 bases; junction bases not matched to a gene: 8. From germline, CDR1 is DFQATT and CDR2 SNEGSKA (reference sequence). The CDR3 has 13 amino acids. For the CDR3, the DNA is TGCAGTGCGCCGACAGGGTCGCGCTACGAGCAGTACTTC. It yields the protein CSAPTGSRYEQYF.

The V call is TRBV6-2 or TRBV6-3, the J call TRBJ1-1; D is undetermined. There are 14 residues in the CDR3. Germline V gene lookup returns CDR1 MNHEY and CDR2 SVGEGT. The V and J ends lost 3 bases and 5 bases respectively, with 13 bases between them. This chain's CDR3 is CASSYLGSRTEAFF. The CDR3 DNA sequence: TGTGCCAGCAGTTATCTGGGGTCGAGGACTGAAGCTTTCTTT.

The chain recombines TRBV12-3 or TRBV12-4 with TRBJ2-7; TRBD1 matches 7 bases. The CDR3 spans 14 residues. Trimming removed 0 bases from V and 10 bases from J; junction bases left unmatched: 9. CDR3 region: CASSLAPDDREQYF. The CDR3 DNA is TGTGCCAGCAGTTTAGCCCCCGATGACAGGGAACAGTACTTC.

This clonotype was counted ten times or more. This sequence joins TRBV12-3 or TRBV12-4 and TRBJ2-7, with D perhaps TRBD2 (6 bases). The CDR3 has 14 residues. V lost 5 bases, J lost 2 bases, and 13 bases lay in between. CDR3 residues: CASSPGGGTYEQYF. The CDR3 nucleotides read TGTGCCAGCAGTCCCGGTGGGGGGACCTACGAGCAGTACTTC.

This clonotype was observed a few times. The chain has TRBV6-2 or TRBV6-3 and TRBJ2-1; 11 nucleotides match TRBD1. With 0 bases clipped from V and 8 bases from J, the junction kept 6 bases outside the gene matches. Per germline, CDR1 MNHEY and CDR2 SVGEGT. This CDR3 spans 16 amino acids. CDR3 amino acids: CASSYSSRDRGDEQFF. CDR3 coding DNA: TGTGCCAGCAGTTACTCGAGTCGGGACAGGGGGGATGAGCAGTTCTTC.